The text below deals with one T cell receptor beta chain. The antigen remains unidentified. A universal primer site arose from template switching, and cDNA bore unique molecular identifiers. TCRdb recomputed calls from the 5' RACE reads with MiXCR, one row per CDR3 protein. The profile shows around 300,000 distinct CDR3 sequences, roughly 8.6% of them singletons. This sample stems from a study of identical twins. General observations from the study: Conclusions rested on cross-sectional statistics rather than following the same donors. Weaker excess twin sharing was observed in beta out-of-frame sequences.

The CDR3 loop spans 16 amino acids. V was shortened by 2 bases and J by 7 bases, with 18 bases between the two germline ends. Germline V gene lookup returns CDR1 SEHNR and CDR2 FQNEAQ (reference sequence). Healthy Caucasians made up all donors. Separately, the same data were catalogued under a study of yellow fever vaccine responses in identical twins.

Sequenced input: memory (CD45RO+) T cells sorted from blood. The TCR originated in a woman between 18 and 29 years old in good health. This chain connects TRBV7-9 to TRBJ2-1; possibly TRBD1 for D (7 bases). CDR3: CASSLQGEVRTNEQFF. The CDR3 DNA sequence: TGTGCCAGCAGCTTACAGGGGGAGGTTCGTACAAATGAGCAGTTCTTC.